Below, one T cell receptor (beta chain) is given with its context. This sample is part of a study of blood T cell repertoires in COVID-19. Study-level background: Spain, Italy and the United States supplied samples that represented acute and convalescent COVID-19.

Data came from immunoSEQ multiplex PCR; TCRdb stores just in-frame clones and leaves some out. This table has 55,000 to 65,000 clones, 75% to 95% appearing once. The receptor's source is a woman of 80 years or more with active COVID-19. Material: peripheral blood.

The CDR3 here is CASSLSSGRTEQYF. For the CDR3, the DNA is TGTGCCAGCAGTTTATCTAGCGGGAGGACCGAGCAGTACTTC. The chain combines TRBV27 with TRBJ2-7; TRBD2 agrees at 10 bases. Germline V gives CDR1 MNHEY, CDR2 SMNVEV (reference sequence). J was trimmed by 6 bases and V by 0 bases; bases with no gene match: 2. The CDR3 spans 14 residues.